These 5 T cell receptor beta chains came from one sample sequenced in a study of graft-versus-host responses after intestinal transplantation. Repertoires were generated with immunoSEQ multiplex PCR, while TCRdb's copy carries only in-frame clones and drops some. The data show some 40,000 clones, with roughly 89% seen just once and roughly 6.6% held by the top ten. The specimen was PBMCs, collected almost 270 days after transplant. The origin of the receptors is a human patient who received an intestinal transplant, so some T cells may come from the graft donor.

The CDR3 sequence: CASSLRGFYGYTF. The DNA for the CDR3 is TGTGCCAGCAGCTTAAGGGGCTTTTATGGCTACACCTTC. The V and J genes are TRBV7-3 and TRBJ1-2, with D perhaps matching TRBD1 (5 bases). This CDR3 is built from 13 residues. Germline CDR1 is SGHTA and CDR2 is FQGTGA. V was pared by 1 base and J by 5 bases, with 8 bases between.

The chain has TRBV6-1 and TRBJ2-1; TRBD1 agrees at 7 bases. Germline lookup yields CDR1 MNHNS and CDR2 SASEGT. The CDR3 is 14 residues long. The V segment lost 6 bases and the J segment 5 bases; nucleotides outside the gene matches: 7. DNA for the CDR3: TGTGCCAGCAGAAGGGGGCACTTGGACAATGAGCAGTTCTTC. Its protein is CASRRGHLDNEQFF.

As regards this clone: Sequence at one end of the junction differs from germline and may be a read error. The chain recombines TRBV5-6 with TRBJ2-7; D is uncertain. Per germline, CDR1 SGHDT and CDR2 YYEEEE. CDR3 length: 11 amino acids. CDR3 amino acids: CASSQMGSYTF. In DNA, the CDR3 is TGTGCCAGCAGCCAAATGGGCAGTTATACCTTC.

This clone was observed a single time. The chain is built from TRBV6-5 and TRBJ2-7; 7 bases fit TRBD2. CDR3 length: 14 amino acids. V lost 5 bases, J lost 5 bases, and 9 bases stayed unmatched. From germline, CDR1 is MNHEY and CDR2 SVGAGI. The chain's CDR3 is CASSPWAGVNEQYF. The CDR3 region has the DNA TGTGCCAGCAGTCCCTGGGCGGGGGTCAACGAGCAGTACTTC.

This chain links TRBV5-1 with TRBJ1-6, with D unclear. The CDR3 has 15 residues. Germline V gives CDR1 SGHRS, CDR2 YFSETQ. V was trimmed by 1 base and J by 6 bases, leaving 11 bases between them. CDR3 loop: CASSLIGRTNSPLHF. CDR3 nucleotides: TGCGCCAGCAGCTTGATAGGGAGAACTAATTCACCCCTCCACTTT.